One T cell receptor (beta chain) is described in this entry. Its cognate antigen is unknown. This entry is derived from a study of brain T cells in children with intractable seizures. Study-wide points: Patients' HCMV serostatus was unknown; virus specificity rests on CDR3 similarity alone. Pre-surgery blood may have been undersampled, hiding some clones. Known viral epitope-specific CDR3s closely matched each case's top public brain CDR3.

The CDR3 contains 14 residues. V was shortened by 0 bases and J by 3 bases, with 6 bases between the two germline ends. CDR1 LNHDA and CDR2 SQIVND come from the germline V gene (reference sequence). Sequencing used immunoSEQ multiplex PCR; TCRdb keeps in-frame clones, though not all of them. The sample has about 5,200 clones, under 95% seen once. Only cases whose brain tissue showed the highest T cell transcript signatures were sequenced. Pre-surgery treatment included at least one anti-epileptic drug. Sample: resected brain tissue, taken at surgery. This TCR derives from a boy younger than two with focal cortical dysplasia and intractable seizures. This chain joins TRBV19 and TRBJ2-4, with D unclear. The CDR3 region is CASSIDGGKNIQYF. CDR3 nucleotides: TGTGCCAGTAGTATAGATGGTGGCAAAAACATTCAGTACTTC.